Each of the 14 T cell receptor beta chains below was sequenced from the same sample in a study of blood T cell repertoires in COVID-19. Sequencing used immunoSEQ multiplex PCR; TCRdb keeps in-frame clones, though not all of them. The repertoire holds 300,000 to 400,000 clones, with about nine tenths as singletons. The sequencing sample was made of PBMCs or T cells enriched from blood (not recorded which). These receptors came from a man aged 60-69 years who had recovered from COVID-19.

CDR3 amino acids: CSVGGTSGRGVPQETQYF. The CDR3 DNA is TGCAGCGTTGGGGGGACTAGCGGGAGAGGGGTCCCCCAAGAGACCCAGTACTTC. The chain combines TRBV29-1 with TRBJ2-5; 14 positions agree with TRBD2. J lost 1 base, V lost 4 bases, and 11 bases had no gene match. CDR1 and CDR2 (germline): SQVTM, ANQGSEA. The CDR3 is 18 amino acids.

The chain employs TRBV5-6 and TRBJ2-3; TRBD2 agrees at 7 bases. Germline V lookup: CDR1 SGHDT, CDR2 YYEEEE. The CDR3 loop spans 14 amino acids. The V gene end was trimmed by 4 bases and the J gene end by 8 bases; junction bases not matched to a gene: 10. DNA of the CDR3: TGTGCCAGCAGCCCGGGGAGGGTAGAGGCTACGCAGTATTTT. This translates into CASSPGRVEATQYF.

The table lists this clone with a count of one. The genes are TRBV7-9 and TRBJ2-1; TRBD2 matches 15 bases. Per germline, CDR1 SEHNR and CDR2 FQNEAQ (reference sequence). The CDR3 is 15 amino acids. Trimming took 5 bases from V and 6 from J; bases not matched to a gene: 2. Here the CDR3 reads CASSAGLAGGNEQFF. Written as DNA, the CDR3 is TGTGCCAGCAGCGCGGGACTAGCGGGAGGCAATGAGCAGTTCTTC.

J is TRBJ2-7 and V is TRBV4-1, with 10 bases matching TRBD1. The J segment lost 3 bases and the V segment lost 3 bases, leaving 8 bases of the junction unmatched. The CDR3 contains 16 residues. Germline V gene data show CDR1 as MGHRA and CDR2 as YSYEKL. CDR3 amino acids: CASSQRQGQGNYEQYF. Written as DNA, the CDR3 is TGCGCCAGCAGCCAGCGCCAGGGACAGGGGAACTACGAGCAGTACTTC.

The chain is built from TRBV5-1 and TRBJ2-7; maybe TRBD2 (6 bases). Per germline, CDR1 SGHRS and CDR2 YFSETQ. Trimming pared 2 bases from V and 1 base from J, leaving 13 bases between. This CDR3 has 15 amino acids. The CDR3 loop is CASSFYSGSSYEQYF. DNA for the CDR3: TGCGCCAGCAGCTTCTATAGCGGTTCATCCTACGAGCAGTACTTC.

This rearrangement joins TRBV27 to TRBJ1-1; 7 nucleotides match TRBD1. Germline CDR1 is MNHEY and CDR2 is SMNVEV (reference sequence). The CDR3 consists of 16 residues. J was trimmed by 1 base and V by 7 bases; bases with no gene match: 12. CDR3 residues: CASTQGVGLENTEAFF. The CDR3, as DNA: TGTGCCAGCACCCAGGGGGTGGGATTGGAGAACACTGAAGCTTTCTTT.

This clone came up a few times. This chain uses TRBV6-4 with TRBJ2-3; 7 bases are shared with TRBD2. The V segment lost 3 bases and the J segment 4 bases; nucleotides outside the gene matches: 7. The CDR3 extends over 15 amino acids. The germline V gene encodes CDR1 MRHNA and CDR2 SNTAGT. The CDR3 region has the DNA TGTGCCAGCAGTGATGGGCGGGAGCCTGCAGATACGCAGTATTTT. It specifies CASSDGREPADTQYF.

The chain recombines TRBV28 with TRBJ2-1, with 8 bases that match TRBD2. CDR3 length: 15 residues. Germline trimming cut 5 bases from V and 2 bases from J; bases unmatched to any gene: 5. In germline, CDR1 is MDHEN, CDR2 SYDVKM. CDR3 loop: CASSAPGLAYNEQFF. The DNA of the CDR3 is TGTGCCAGCAGTGCCCCGGGACTAGCCTACAATGAGCAGTTCTTC.

The V gene is TRBV5-1, the J gene TRBJ2-5; weak D call: TRBD1 (5 bases). V lost 3 bases to trimming and J lost 1 base, with 16 bases between them. Germline V lookup: CDR1 SGHRS, CDR2 YFSETQ. This CDR3 region has 16 residues. CDR3 sequence: CASSYTVGPTQETQYF. The CDR3 DNA follows: TGCGCCAGCAGCTACACAGTGGGGCCCACCCAAGAGACCCAGTACTTC.

V is TRBV3-1 (or the pseudogene TRBV3-2) and J is TRBJ2-2; 7 positions agree with TRBD2. V gave up 1 base and J gave up 5 bases; unmatched junction bases: 7. The CDR3 contains 16 residues. CDR1 and CDR2 from the germline V gene are LGHDT and YNNKEL (reference sequence). The CDR3 reads CASSQVGGLSTGELFF. The CDR3 DNA is TGTGCCAGCAGCCAAGTTGGGGGACTATCGACCGGGGAGCTGTTTTTT.

The chain is built from TRBV6-5 and TRBJ2-7; 8 nucleotides line up with TRBD1. V gave up 6 bases and J gave up 5 bases; unmatched junction bases: 9. Germline CDR1 MNHEY, CDR2 SVGAGI. This CDR3 has 14 amino acids. The CDR3 DNA sequence: TGTGCCAGCAGCCTCGCCAGGGGGCCCAACGAGCAGTACTTC. Protein sequence: CASSLARGPNEQYF.

In its sample, this clone was seen a few times. V gene TRBV19 combines with J gene TRBJ2-2, with TRBD1 matching over 8 bases. The CDR3 is made up of 15 amino acids. Germline V CDR1 and CDR2: LNHDA, SQIVND (reference sequence). V gave up 5 bases and J gave up 5 bases; unmatched junction bases: 7. The CDR3 coding sequence is TGTGCCAGTAGTTCAGGACAGGGCATGACCGGGGAGCTGTTTTTT. This gives the protein CASSSGQGMTGELFF.

The chain couples TRBV6-5 to TRBJ2-7; 11 bases align to TRBD1. Germline V CDR1 and CDR2: MNHEY, SVGAGI. CDR3 length equals 14 residues. The J segment lost 6 bases and the V segment lost 6 bases, leaving 7 bases of the junction unmatched. The CDR3 is CASRPSGTGGEQYF. The CDR3 DNA reads as TGTGCCAGCAGACCGTCCGGGACAGGGGGCGAGCAGTACTTC.

This rearrangement joins TRBV19 to TRBJ2-3, with TRBD2 matching 14 bases. V lost 3 bases, J lost 3 bases, and 5 bases stayed unmatched. Germline V CDR1 and CDR2: LNHDA, SQIVND (reference sequence). This CDR3 has 17 amino acids. The CDR3 bases are TGTGCCAGTAGTATGAGGGGACTAGCGGGAGTAACAGATACGCAGTATTTT. Protein sequence: CASSMRGLAGVTDTQYF. Combining the CDR3 with reference TRBV19 and TRBJ2-3 gives the whole variable domain DGGITQSPKYLFRKEGQNVTLSCEQNLNHDAMYWYRQDPGQGLRLIYYSQIVNDFQKGDIAEGYSVSREKKESFPLTVTSAQKNPTAFYLCASSMRGLAGVTDTQYFGPGTRLTVL.